The rows below give T cell receptor beta chains drawn from one sample of a study of beta chain features in type 1 diabetes. Generated by immunoSEQ multiplex PCR, the TCRdb table keeps only in-frame clones and is missing some. This sample carries almost 350,000 clones, less than 9.5% of them seen once, and the ten largest clones take roughly 0.44%. Sample: central memory CD4+ T cells from blood. The receptors derive from a woman aged 18-29 years in good health. The CDR3 runs from the conserved cysteine through the conserved F or W. The order of the fields is CDR3 DNA, CDR3 protein, J gene, clone size, V gene, D gene. A D gene is named only where the DNA matches it firmly. Size is stated for part of the rows, as once, few or many counts, or as a class when the clone is expanded.

TGTGCCAGCTCACCAGACAGGGTTCAAGAGACCCAGTACTTC	CASSPDRVQETQYF	TRBJ2-5	NA	TRBV18	TRBD1
TGTGCCAGTAGTCCCTGGGGGACCGACGAAAAACTGTTTTTT	CASSPWGTDEKLFF	TRBJ1-4	NA	TRBV19	NA
TGTGCCAGCAGTTCACAGGGGAACACTGAAGCTTTCTTT	CASSSQGNTEAFF	TRBJ1-1	few	TRBV7-2	NA
TGTGCCAGCAGCCGTCATAACACAGATACGCAGTATTTT	CASSRHNTDTQYF	TRBJ2-3	NA	TRBV5-6	NA
TGTGCCAGCAGTTGGTCTCCCGACACTGAAGCTTTCTTT	CASSWSPDTEAFF	TRBJ1-1	many	TRBV27	NA
TGTGCCAGCAGTGAACAGGGTGGGGACACCGGGGAGCTGTTTTTT	CASSEQGGDTGELFF	TRBJ2-2	few	TRBV2	NA
TGTGCCACCAGCAGCGGGACAACCGGGGAGCTGTTTTTT	CATSSGTTGELFF	TRBJ2-2	few	TRBV15	NA
TGTGCCAGCAGCGCCGGGTCTCCTTTTAGCAATCAGCCCCAGCATTTT	CASSAGSPFSNQPQHF	TRBJ1-5	NA	TRBV7-8	NA
TGTGCCAGCAGCCGTTATAACGGGGAAAACGAGCAGTACTTC	CASSRYNGENEQYF	TRBJ2-7	NA	TRBV7-9	NA
TGTGCCAGCAGTGGCAGGGGGCATGAGCAGTTCTTC	CASSGRGHEQFF	TRBJ2-1	few	TRBV28	TRBD1
TGTGCCAGCAGCTTAGCGGGAGGGCCTTACGAGCAGTACTTC	CASSLAGGPYEQYF	TRBJ2-7	many	TRBV7-2	TRBD2
TGTGCCAGCAGACCCGGGACAGGGGGCGGTCAGCCCCAGCATTTT	CASRPGTGGGQPQHF	TRBJ1-5	many	TRBV28	TRBD1
TGTGCCAGCAGTTTACCCTCCCCCCCGGGAGCTTTCTTT	CASSLPSPPGAFF	TRBJ1-1	NA	TRBV28	NA
TGTGCCATCAGTGACGGCAGGGGGTCCTACGAGCAGTACTTC	CAISDGRGSYEQYF	TRBJ2-7	few	TRBV10-3	TRBD1
TGTGCCAGCAGCCCCCGTCTGGATACGCAGTATTTT	CASSPRLDTQYF	TRBJ2-3	many	TRBV9	NA
TGTGCCAGCAGGATTGAACCCGGGACTTCTAGCTACGAGCAGTACTTC	CASRIEPGTSSYEQYF	TRBJ2-7	few	TRBV28	NA
TGTGCCAGCAGACCTAACAGGGGGCGCTTCTACAATGAGCAGTTCTTC	CASRPNRGRFYNEQFF	TRBJ2-1	few	TRBV6-6	TRBD1
TGTGCCAGCAGTTTAGGCGCTAGCGGGGCCTCATGGGGTGAGCAGTTCTTC	CASSLGASGASWGEQFF	TRBJ2-1	NA	TRBV28	TRBD2
TGCAGCGTTGCGGCGAGGGCCTCTGGGGGTAGGGAGCAGTACTTC	CSVAARASGGREQYF	TRBJ2-7	NA	TRBV29-1	NA
TGTGCCAGCAGCTTAGAACACGATACCACTGAAGCTTTCTTT	CASSLEHDTTEAFF	TRBJ1-1	few	TRBV7-6	NA
TGTGCCAGCAGCCAACAGGGATACACCGGGGAGCTGTTTTTT	CASSQQGYTGELFF	TRBJ2-2	NA	TRBV14	NA
TGTGCCAGCAGCAGCCTTTCGGGCCCGAAGGGGCAGTTCTTC	CASSSLSGPKGQFF	TRBJ2-1	NA	TRBV6-1	NA